What follows are 20 T cell receptor beta chains derived from one specimen sequenced in a study of cytomegalovirus exposure and HLA in healthy donors (dated by TCRdb to the late 2010s). Preparation of the library involved the immunoSEQ multiplex PCR assay. For the multiplex PCR, a mixture combining 60 forward primers for TCR Vbeta segments and 13 reverse primers for TCR Jbeta segments was used. TCRdb's version of the immuneACCESS table is confined to in-frame rearrangements and falls short of the full clone set. An unresolved V gene accounts for under half of the shortfall where checked; the remainder is of unknown origin. The sample profile shows around 180,000 clones; roughly 82% of them were found once. Around 1.2% of the sample is in the top ten clones. Material for sequencing was PBMCs. The receptors were gathered from a girl aged 2 to 10 in good health and CMV-seropositive.

The J gene is TRBJ2-5, the V gene TRBV9; 11 positions match TRBD2. CDR3 length: 15 amino acids. Germline trimming cut 4 bases from V and 2 bases from J; bases unmatched to any gene: 4. CDR1 is SGDLS, CDR2 YYNGEE, per germline. Here the CDR3 DNA reads TGTGCCAGCAGCCAACTAGCGGGAGCACAAGAGACCCAGTACTTC. It specifies CASSQLAGAQETQYF.

This chain connects TRBV2 to TRBJ1-2; 10 bases map to TRBD1. Germline trimming cut 2 bases from V and 7 bases from J; bases unmatched to any gene: 7. Germline lookup yields CDR1 SNHLY and CDR2 FYNNEI. The CDR3 length is 15 residues. Written as DNA, the CDR3 is TGTGCCAGCAGTGAAAGGGACAGGGGTTTACGTGGCTACACCTTC. Residues: CASSERDRGLRGYTF.

The V gene is TRBV2, the J gene TRBJ1-4; the D gene is possibly TRBD1 (5 bases). There are 15 residues in the CDR3. Germline lookup yields CDR1 SNHLY and CDR2 FYNNEI. Trimming pared 7 bases from V and 5 bases from J, leaving 17 bases between. CDR3 coding DNA: TGTGCCAGCATTGGGTACGACAGACTCAATGAAAAACTGTTTTTT. Protein product: CASIGYDRLNEKLFF.

The CDR3 loop is CASSRDRYPLNTEAFF. The CDR3 coding sequence is TGTGCCAGCAGCCGCGACAGGTACCCTTTGAACACTGAAGCTTTCTTT. The chain links TRBV27 to TRBJ1-1, with a tentative D call TRBD1 (6 bases). Germline values: CDR1 MNHEY, CDR2 SMNVEV (reference sequence). This CDR3 has 16 residues. V was cut by 6 bases and J by 0 bases, with 17 bases left in between.

This chain uses TRBV6-5 with TRBJ2-2; tentatively, D is TRBD2 (6 bases). Per the germline V gene, CDR1 is MNHEY and CDR2 is SVGAGI. Trimming pared 11 bases from V and 3 bases from J, leaving 16 bases between. The CDR3 covers 14 residues. The CDR3 is CAAGPLVDTGELFF. The CDR3 nucleotides are TGTGCCGCGGGACCACTGGTGGACACCGGGGAGCTGTTTTTT.

This clone was found once. The chain employs TRBV27 and TRBJ1-1, with D possibly being TRBD1 (6 bases). The germline V gene has CDR1 MNHEY and CDR2 SMNVEV (reference sequence). Trimming left V 0 bases short and J 9 bases short, with 14 bases between. This CDR3 contains 14 residues. CDR3 loop: CASSLSGGAVKAFF. DNA for the CDR3: TGTGCCAGCAGTTTATCGGGGGGGGCCGTCAAAGCTTTCTTT.

This chain links TRBV4-2 with TRBJ2-1, with D uncertain. The CDR3 consists of 16 residues. Trimming cost V 4 bases and J 0 bases, with 13 bases left between them. The germline gives CDR1 LGHNA, CDR2 YNFKEQ. The DNA for the CDR3 is TGTGCCAGCAGCCCCGGCGTACAGTACTCCTACAATGAGCAGTTCTTC. It is translated as CASSPGVQYSYNEQFF.

The chain is built from TRBV28 and TRBJ2-1, with TRBD1 as a possible D gene (6 bases). The CDR3 is 15 residues long. Trimming took off 5 bases at V and 4 bases at J, with 15 bases between the two ends. Germline values: CDR1 MDHEN, CDR2 SYDVKM. The CDR3 sequence: CASSPLRDIYNEQFF. CDR3 sequence (DNA): TGTGCCAGCAGTCCCCTCCGGGACATTTACAATGAGCAGTTCTTC.

The J gene is TRBJ1-5, the V gene TRBV19; D might be TRBD1 (6 bases). The length of the CDR3 is 15 residues. CDR1 is LNHDA, CDR2 SQIVND, per germline (reference sequence). Trimming pared 3 bases from V and 5 bases from J, leaving 14 bases between. The CDR3 spells CASSIRTETDQPQHF. CDR3 DNA: TGTGCCAGTAGTATCCGGACAGAAACCGATCAGCCCCAGCATTTT. Together with reference TRBV19 and TRBJ1-5, the CDR3 gives the full variable domain: DGGITQSPKYLFRKEGQNVTLSCEQNLNHDAMYWYRQDPGQGLRLIYYSQIVNDFQKGDIAEGYSVSREKKESFPLTVTSAQKNPTAFYLCASSIRTETDQPQHFGDGTRLSIL.

The V gene is TRBV28, the J gene TRBJ1-2, with unresolved D. Germline loops: CDR1 MDHEN, CDR2 SYDVKM. The CDR3 is made up of 13 amino acids. Trimming took off 1 base at V and 8 bases at J, with 11 bases between the two ends. The chain's CDR3 is CASSLSVTRGYTF. The CDR3 DNA reads TGTGCCAGCAGTTTATCGGTGACACGGGGCTACACCTTC.

This clone appeared a single time. The rearrangement joins TRBV11-2 to TRBJ1-4; no firm D call. This CDR3 contains 13 residues. Trimming took off 0 bases at V and 13 bases at J, with 12 bases between the two ends. CDR1 and CDR2 (germline): SGHAT, FQNNGV. CDR3 DNA: TGTGCCAGCAGCTTAGATCCCCCTTCGGGACTGTTTTTT. This codes for CASSLDPPSGLFF.

This clone has just a few counts. This chain connects TRBV5-4 to TRBJ1-1, with 7 nucleotides matching TRBD1. Germline-derived CDR1 and CDR2 are SGHNT and YYREEE (reference sequence). V lost 4 bases and J lost 1; bases outside the gene matches: 7. This CDR3 has 15 residues. CDR3 in DNA: TGTGCCAGCAGCGTTGGACAGGCCTCGAACACTGAAGCTTTCTTT. As protein: CASSVGQASNTEAFF. Together with reference TRBV5-4 and TRBJ1-1, the CDR3 gives the full variable domain: ETGVTQSPTHLIKTRGQQVTLRCSSQSGHNTVSWYQQALGQGPQFIFQYYREEENGRGNFPPRFSGLQFPNYSSELNVNALELDDSALYLCASSVGQASNTEAFFGQGTRLTVV.

This chain joins TRBV5-1 and TRBJ2-7; possible D gene TRBD1, 6 bases. The germline V gene encodes CDR1 SGHRS and CDR2 YFSETQ. Trimming took 0 bases from V and 6 from J, leaving 13 bases between them. The CDR3 is 14 amino acids. CDR3 sequence reads: CASSLGGTLLEQYF. As DNA, the CDR3 is TGCGCCAGCAGCTTGGGGGGGACACTCCTCGAGCAGTACTTC.

The chain carries TRBV6-5 and TRBJ1-5; D is perhaps TRBD1 (5 bases). The V end was cut by 4 bases, the J end by 7 bases, with 14 bases between. The CDR3 contains 14 residues. The germline CDR1 and CDR2 sequences are MNHEY and SVGAGI. The CDR3 protein is CASSSYQGNQPQHF. In nucleotides, the CDR3 is TGTGCCAGCAGTTCCTATCAGGGAAACCAGCCCCAGCATTTT.

This clone appeared a single time. The CDR3 here is CASSEQGAGMNTEAFF. The DNA of the CDR3 is TGTGCCAGCAGTGAGCAGGGGGCGGGGATGAACACTGAAGCTTTCTTT. V gene TRBV28 combines with J gene TRBJ1-1, with 8 nucleotides matching TRBD1. The ends lost 5 bases at V and 0 bases at J; junction bases unmatched: 8. The CDR3 runs 16 residues. The germline CDR1 and CDR2 sequences are MDHEN and SYDVKM. Supplemented by reference TRBV28 and TRBJ1-1, the full variable domain reads DVKVTQSSRYLVKRTGEKVFLECVQDMDHENMFWYRQDPGLGLRLIYFSYDVKMKEKGDIPEGYSVSREKKERFSLILESASTNQTSMYLCASSEQGAGMNTEAFFGQGTRLTVV.

The chain recombines TRBV29-1 with TRBJ2-3; D gene unclear. Germline V gives CDR1 SQVTM, CDR2 ANQGSEA. The CDR3 loop spans 13 amino acids. V lost 8 bases, J lost 3 bases, and 15 bases lay in between. The CDR3 reads CSTDVSSTDTQYF. CDR3 DNA: TGCAGCACTGATGTGAGTTCGACAGATACGCAGTATTTT.

J is TRBJ1-2 and V is TRBV18, with D perhaps matching TRBD1 (5 bases). Germline V gives CDR1 KGHSH, CDR2 LQKENI. V lost 6 bases and J 4 bases, leaving 21 bases between the germline ends. This CDR3 spans 16 amino acids. CDR3 residues: CASSPPTKDSTYGYTF. The CDR3 DNA reads as TGTGCCAGCTCTCCTCCAACAAAAGACAGCACCTATGGCTACACCTTC. The full variable domain, rest sourced from reference TRBV18 and TRBJ1-2, is NAGVMQNPRHLVRRRGQEARLRCSPMKGHSHVYWYRQLPEEGLKFMVYLQKENIIDESGMPKERFSAEFPKEGPSILRIQQVVRGDSAAYFCASSPPTKDSTYGYTFGSGTRLTVV.

This chain uses TRBV6-5 with TRBJ2-1; maybe TRBD1 (5 bases). Per germline, CDR1 MNHEY and CDR2 SVGAGI. The CDR3 is made up of 15 amino acids. Trimming cost V 2 bases and J 4 bases, with 12 bases left between them. CDR3 coding DNA: TGTGCCAGCAGTTACAACTTTGGACAATACAATGAGCAGTTCTTC. It encodes CASSYNFGQYNEQFF.

The J gene is TRBJ2-3, the V gene TRBV12-5, with unresolved D. This CDR3 region has 13 residues. The germline CDR1 and CDR2 sequences are LGHNT and FRNRAP. Trimming removed 4 bases from V and 5 bases from J, with 10 bases in between. CDR3 in DNA: TGTGCTAGTGGTTCACCGTCGGGAGATACGCAGTATTTT. Amino acids: CASGSPSGDTQYF.

The chain uses TRBV5-8 and TRBJ1-1; the D is unclear. The V gene's germline CDR1 is SGHTS and CDR2 YDEGEE. V was pared by 1 base and J by 0 bases, with 10 bases between. This CDR3 spans 15 amino acids. The CDR3 region has the DNA TGTGCCAGCAGCTTGCTGGCGGGTATGAACACTGAAGCTTTCTTT. Translated, it gives CASSLLAGMNTEAFF. Variable domain in full (rest from reference TRBV5-8 and TRBJ1-1): EAGVTQSPTHLIKTRGQQATLRCSPISGHTSVYWYQQALGLGLQFLLWYDEGEERNRGNFPPRFSGRQFPNYSSELNVNALELEDSALYLCASSLLAGMNTEAFFGQGTRLTVV.